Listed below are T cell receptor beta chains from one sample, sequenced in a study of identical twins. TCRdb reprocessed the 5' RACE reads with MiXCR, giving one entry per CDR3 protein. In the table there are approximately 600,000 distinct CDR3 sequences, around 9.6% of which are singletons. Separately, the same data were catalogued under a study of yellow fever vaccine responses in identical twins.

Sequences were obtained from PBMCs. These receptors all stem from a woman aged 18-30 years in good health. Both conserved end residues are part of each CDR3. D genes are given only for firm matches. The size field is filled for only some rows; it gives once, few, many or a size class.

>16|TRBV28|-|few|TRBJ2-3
CASSLPRTGSTDTQYF
TGTGCCAGCAGTCTCCCCCGGACGGGCAGCACAGATACGCAGTATTTT
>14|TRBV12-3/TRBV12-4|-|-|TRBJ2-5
CASRQTSVQETQYF
TGTGCCAGCAGACAGACTAGTGTTCAAGAGACCCAGTACTTC
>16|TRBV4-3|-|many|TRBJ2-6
CASSQARDSGANVLTF
TGCGCCAGCAGCCAAGCTCGCGACTCTGGGGCCAACGTCCTGACTTTC
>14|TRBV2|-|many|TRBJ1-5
CASSEGQSNQPQHF
TGTGCCAGCAGTGAAGGGCAAAGCAATCAGCCCCAGCATTTT
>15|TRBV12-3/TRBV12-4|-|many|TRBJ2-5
CASSSIPRSQETQYF
TGTGCCAGCAGTTCCATCCCTCGGAGTCAGGAGACCCAGTACTTC
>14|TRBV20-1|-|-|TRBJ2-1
CSARDRQQRNEQFF
TGCAGTGCTAGAGATCGGCAACAGCGGAATGAGCAGTTCTTC
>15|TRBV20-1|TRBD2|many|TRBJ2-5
CSAPIPGLAAETQYF
TGCAGTGCTCCTATACCGGGACTAGCGGCCGAGACCCAGTACTTC
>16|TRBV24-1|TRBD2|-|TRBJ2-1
CATSEPGTRVYNEQFF
TGTGCCACCAGTGAACCCGGGACTAGGGTATACAATGAGCAGTTCTTC
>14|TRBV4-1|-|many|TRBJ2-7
CASSQAVSIYEQYF
TGCGCCAGCAGCCAAGCGGTCAGTATCTACGAGCAGTACTTC
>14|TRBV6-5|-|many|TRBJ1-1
CASSYSQGNTEAFF
TGTGCCAGCAGTTACTCCCAAGGGAACACTGAAGCTTTCTTT
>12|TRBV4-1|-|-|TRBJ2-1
CASSQVPGLIFF
TGCGCCAGCAGCCAAGTTCCAGGGTTAATCTTCTTC
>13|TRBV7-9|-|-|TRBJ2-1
CASSPPLGPEQFF
TGTGCCAGCAGCCCGCCCTTGGGACCGGAGCAGTTCTTC
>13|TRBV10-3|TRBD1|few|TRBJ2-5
CAIRQGAGETQYF
TGTGCCATCAGACAGGGGGCGGGGGAGACCCAGTACTTC
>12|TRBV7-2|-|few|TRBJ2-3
CASSRRPDTQYF
TGTGCCAGCAGCCGTCGCCCAGATACGCAGTATTTT
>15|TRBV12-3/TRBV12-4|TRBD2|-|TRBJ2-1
CASMVAGGNGDEQFF
TGTGCCAGCATGGTAGCGGGAGGAAACGGGGATGAGCAGTTCTTC
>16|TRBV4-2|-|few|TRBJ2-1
CASSQDGPQVVDEQFF
TGTGCCAGCAGCCAAGATGGCCCTCAGGTAGTCGATGAGCAGTTCTTC
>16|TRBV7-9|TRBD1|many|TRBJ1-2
CASSLDKTGGSLGYTF
TGTGCCAGCAGCTTAGACAAGACAGGGGGTAGCCTTGGCTACACCTTC
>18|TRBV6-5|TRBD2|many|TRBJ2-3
CASSYSPRQGLATDTQYF
TGTGCCAGCAGTTACTCTCCCCGACAGGGACTAGCTACCGATACGCAGTATTTT
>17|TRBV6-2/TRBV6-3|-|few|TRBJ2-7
CASSYSVVDLKSYEQYF
TGTGCCAGCAGTTACTCTGTCGTGGACCTAAAATCCTACGAGCAGTACTTC
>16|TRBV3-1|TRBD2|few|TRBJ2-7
CASSQLPSAGEREQYF
TGTGCCAGCAGCCAACTTCCTTCGGCGGGAGAAAGAGAGCAGTACTTC
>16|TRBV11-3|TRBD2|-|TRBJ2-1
CASSSSGLAAYNEQFF
TGTGCCAGCAGCTCGTCGGGACTAGCGGCCTACAATGAGCAGTTCTTC
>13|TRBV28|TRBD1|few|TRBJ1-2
CASSSTGEGSYTF
TGTGCCAGCAGTTCGACAGGGGAAGGAAGCTACACCTTC
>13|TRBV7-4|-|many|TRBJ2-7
CASSKTSFYEQYF
TGTGCCAGCAGCAAAACTAGTTTCTACGAGCAGTACTTC
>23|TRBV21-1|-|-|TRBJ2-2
CASRNGTSGSYYIFVGNTGELFF
TGTGCCAGCAGGAACGGGACTAGCGGGAGTTATTATATATTTGTTGGCAACACCGGGGAGCTGTTTTTT
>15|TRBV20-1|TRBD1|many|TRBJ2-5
CSARDGTGGWETQYF
TGCAGTGCTAGAGACGGGACAGGGGGCTGGGAGACCCAGTACTTC
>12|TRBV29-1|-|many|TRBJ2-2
CSVVGWSGELFF
TGCAGCGTTGTCGGTTGGTCCGGGGAGCTGTTTTTT
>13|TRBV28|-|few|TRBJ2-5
CASSSRGEETQYF
TGTGCCAGCTCCTCGAGGGGTGAAGAGACCCAGTACTTC
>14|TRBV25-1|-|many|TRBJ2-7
CASSSIINSYEQYF
TGTGCCAGCAGTAGTATTATCAACTCCTACGAGCAGTACTTC
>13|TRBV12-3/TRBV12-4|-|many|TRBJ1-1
CASSLAGLTEAFF
TGTGCCAGCAGTTTAGCAGGGCTAACTGAAGCTTTCTTT
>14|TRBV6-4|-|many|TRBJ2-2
CASSGQPNTGELFF
TGTGCCAGCAGTGGACAGCCGAACACCGGGGAGCTGTTTTTT
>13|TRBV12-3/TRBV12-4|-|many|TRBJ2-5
CASSRGVGETQYF
TGTGCCAGCAGCCGGGGAGTCGGCGAGACCCAGTACTTC
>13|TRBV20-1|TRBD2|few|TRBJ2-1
CSIGLAVMNEQFF
TGCAGTATTGGACTAGCGGTTATGAATGAGCAGTTCTTC
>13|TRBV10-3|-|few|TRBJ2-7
CAIRDSGSYEQYF
TGTGCCATCAGGGACAGTGGGTCCTACGAGCAGTACTTC
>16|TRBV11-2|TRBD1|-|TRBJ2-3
CASSSTGGFISDTQYF
TGTGCCAGCAGCTCGACAGGGGGTTTCATTTCAGATACGCAGTATTTT
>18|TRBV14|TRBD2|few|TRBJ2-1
CASSQDAASGGYANEQFF
TGTGCCAGCAGCCAAGATGCGGCTAGCGGGGGCTACGCCAATGAGCAGTTCTTC
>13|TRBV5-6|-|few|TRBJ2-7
CASSLLPLDEQYF
TGTGCCAGCAGCTTGTTACCCCTGGACGAGCAGTACTTC
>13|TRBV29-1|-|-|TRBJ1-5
CSVSSDRNQPQHF
TGCAGCGTAAGCAGCGACAGAAATCAGCCCCAGCATTTT
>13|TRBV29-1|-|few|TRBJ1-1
CSVRIWANTEAFF
TGCAGCGTCCGAATCTGGGCGAACACTGAAGCTTTCTTT
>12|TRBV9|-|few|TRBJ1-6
CASSDRSSPLHF
TGTGCCAGCAGCGATCGGAGCTCACCCCTCCACTTT
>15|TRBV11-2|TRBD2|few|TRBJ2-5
CASSMSSGRGETQYF
TGTGCCAGCAGCATGTCTAGCGGGAGAGGGGAGACCCAGTACTTC
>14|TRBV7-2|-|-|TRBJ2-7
CASSVDVATYEQYF
TGTGCCAGCAGCGTAGATGTTGCCACCTACGAGCAGTACTTC
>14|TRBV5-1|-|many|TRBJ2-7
CASSRTESSYEQYF
TGCGCCAGCTCACGGACGGAGAGCTCCTACGAGCAGTACTTC
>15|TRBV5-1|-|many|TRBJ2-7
CASSLGPGNSYEQYF
TGCGCCAGCAGCTTGGGTCCAGGGAATTCCTACGAGCAGTACTTC
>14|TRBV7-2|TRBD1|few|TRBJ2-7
CASSQTGQGKEQYF
TGTGCCAGCAGTCAGACGGGACAGGGGAAAGAGCAGTACTTC
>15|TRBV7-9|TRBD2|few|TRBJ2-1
CASSSSGSSGNEQFF
TGTGCCAGCAGCTCGAGCGGGAGCTCCGGAAATGAGCAGTTCTTC
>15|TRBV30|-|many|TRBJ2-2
CAWSVPDLNTGELFF
TGTGCCTGGAGTGTACCTGACCTGAACACCGGGGAGCTGTTTTTT
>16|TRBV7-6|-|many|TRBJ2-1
CASSSFNGISYNEQFF
TGTGCCAGCAGCTCCTTTAACGGGATCTCCTACAATGAGCAGTTCTTC
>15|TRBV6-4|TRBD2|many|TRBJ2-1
CASSFTSGGNNEQFF
TGTGCCAGCAGTTTCACTAGCGGGGGCAACAATGAGCAGTTCTTC
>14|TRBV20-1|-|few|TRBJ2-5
CSARGRLRRETQYF
TGCAGTGCTCGGGGGAGGCTGAGGCGAGAGACCCAGTACTTC
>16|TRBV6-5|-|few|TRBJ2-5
CASSYSIRGGQETQYF
TGTGCCAGCAGTTACTCGATTCGAGGGGGACAAGAGACCCAGTACTTC
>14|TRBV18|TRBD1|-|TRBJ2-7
CASSAGTGIGEQYF
TGTGCCAGCTCAGCCGGGACAGGGATCGGCGAGCAGTACTTC
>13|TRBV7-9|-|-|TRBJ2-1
CASSSMLQGVQFF
TGTGCCAGCAGCTCCATGTTGCAAGGGGTGCAGTTCTTC
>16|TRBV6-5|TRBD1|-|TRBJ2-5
CASSYPRGQGQETQYF
TGTGCCAGCAGTTACCCACGGGGACAGGGGCAAGAGACCCAGTACTTC
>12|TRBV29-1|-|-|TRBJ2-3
CSVLGRTDTQYF
TGCAGCGTTCTCGGGCGCACAGATACGCAGTATTTT
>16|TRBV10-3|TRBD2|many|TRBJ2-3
CAIRETGLADTDTQYF
TGTGCCATCAGGGAAACCGGGCTAGCGGACACAGATACGCAGTATTTT
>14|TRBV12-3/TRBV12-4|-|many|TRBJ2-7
CASSFGQVGYEQYF
TGTGCCAGCAGTTTTGGGCAGGTGGGCTACGAGCAGTACTTC